This T cell receptor beta chain was found in a study of radiation and T cells in renal cell carcinoma (dated by TCRdb to about 2020). In the study overall: In total, approximately 55 samples, comprising 26 tumors and approximately 27 peripheral blood samples, were subjected to TCR beta sequencing. The final blood draw took place at 4 weeks after radiation, the same time as nephrectomy. A total of approximately 4 million unique CDR3 nucleotide sequences, encoding 2.8 million or so unique CDR3 amino acid sequences, were found across all 50 or so samples.

General findings and caveats noted by the study authors: With a single-armed trial design, the study had no way to address how radiation dose or scheduling affects the TCR repertoire. Changes in the blood repertoire were not tracked past 4 weeks after treatment. Because pretreatment tumor biopsies were not available, the baseline intratumoral presence of clonotypes could not be determined. In blood, the top tumor clonotypes increased from baseline to 2 weeks after radiation and then shrank by 4 weeks, which suggests a temporary expansion of tumor-resident clones.

In regard to this clone: Its antigen is still unknown. No base quality values were provided; no much bigger clone lies one nucleotide off.

The CDR3, cysteine through phenylalanine, is 12 amino acids long. Only the CDR3 part of the read is kept: 36 bases, read in frame from the first base. Taken from the germline V gene, the CDR1 and CDR2 loops are KGHSH and LQKENI. V was cut back by 3 bases and J by 6 bases, leaving a gap of 6 bases between them. TCR beta libraries were generated from genomic DNA with the immunoSEQ kit, following the manufacturer's recommendations. Library preparation used a first multiplex PCR with proprietary primers, then a second PCR adding unique barcodes, with bead cleanups after each round. A kit-provided positive control reaction and a negative control reaction were included in every sample batch. The final libraries were assessed on an Agilent 4200 TapeStation D1000 ScreenTape, pooled by volume, and quantified by qPCR. Sequencing was performed on an Illumina NextSeq500 with a MidOutput 150-cycle cartridge, and 156 Read1 and 15 Index1 cycles were run with kit custom primers. The pooled library was loaded at around 1 pM, and roughly 20% PhiX control was spiked in. The paper's processing steps were these. Vendor-processed data were analyzed in R, and a clonotype was defined as all T cells sharing the same CDR3 nucleotide sequence. For clone abundance analyses, frequencies were normalized to the 10,000 most abundant clones in each sample. Before analysis, public T cell clones were removed, and these numbered fewer than five per sample on average. A difference in abundance of at least 32-fold between compartments was used to define tumor-enriched and baseline blood-enriched clonotypes. A beta-binomial differential abundance model was used to identify clonotypes that were expanded or contracted between blood time points. The Baroni-Urbani and Buser coefficient was used to measure tumor-blood repertoire similarity, and groups were compared with two-tailed Wilcoxon tests in R. This is the immuneACCESS table as TCRdb keeps it, with only in-frame sequences that have V and J called. A part of the clones is gone; compared with another copy, unresolved V genes explain less than half, and the rest is unexplained. The V and J calls and clone size are taken from that table; D and trimming were inferred from the DNA. The sample includes 130,000 to 150,000 clones, with 75% to 90% observed a single time. The ten largest clones take up 15% to 20% of the sample.

The intended sense of this specimen's time point label: blood 4 weeks post-SBRT, at nephrectomy. The intended sense of this specimen's treatment or condition label: 15 Gy SBRT to primary tumor, nephrectomy 4 weeks later. The samples were drawn from a clinical trial, where primary renal cell carcinomas were treated with 15 Gy of stereotactic body radiation therapy and then removed by nephrectomy 4 weeks afterward. To follow tumor-enriched clonotypes, serial peripheral blood was collected from radiation-treated patients at baseline and at 2 weeks and 4 weeks after SBRT. Renal cell carcinoma with clear cell pathology was present in all patients. Genomic DNA for TCR sequencing was prepared using the QIAamp DNA Blood Mini Kit (Qiagen). The analyses included only samples that passed all quality control checks.

Here the chain combines TRBV18 and TRBJ2-1; 6 matching bases give a weak D call of TRBD1. The sample in question was blood, obtained from a patient whose treatment included radiotherapy and nephrectomy. This clonotype was obtained from a woman aged 50 to 60 with renal cell carcinoma. The CDR3: CASSPTGNEQFF. In nucleotides, the sequence is TGTGCCAGCTCACCGACAGGCAATGAGCAGTTCTTC.